The text below deals with one T cell receptor (beta chain). The data derive from a study of T cell responses to AZD1222 COVID-19 vaccine. Only in-frame clones appear in the TCRdb table, and some are missing; sequencing was by immunoSEQ multiplex PCR. Of 130,000 to 150,000 clones listed, around nine tenths are singletons. CDR1 is LGHNA and CDR2 is YNFKEQ in the germline V gene. This CDR3 is 14 amino acids long. The V end was cut by 3 bases, the J end by 2 bases, with 11 bases between. Sequencing used peripheral blood, obtained on day 0 of MenACWY control vaccination. V usage is TRBV4-2 and J usage is TRBJ2-7, with D perhaps TRBD1 or TRBD2 (5 bases each). The receptor comes from an adult in good health. The CDR3 DNA follows: TGTGCCAGCAGCCACCTGGGACGGCCCTACGAGCAGTACTTC. Translation gives CASSHLGRPYEQYF.